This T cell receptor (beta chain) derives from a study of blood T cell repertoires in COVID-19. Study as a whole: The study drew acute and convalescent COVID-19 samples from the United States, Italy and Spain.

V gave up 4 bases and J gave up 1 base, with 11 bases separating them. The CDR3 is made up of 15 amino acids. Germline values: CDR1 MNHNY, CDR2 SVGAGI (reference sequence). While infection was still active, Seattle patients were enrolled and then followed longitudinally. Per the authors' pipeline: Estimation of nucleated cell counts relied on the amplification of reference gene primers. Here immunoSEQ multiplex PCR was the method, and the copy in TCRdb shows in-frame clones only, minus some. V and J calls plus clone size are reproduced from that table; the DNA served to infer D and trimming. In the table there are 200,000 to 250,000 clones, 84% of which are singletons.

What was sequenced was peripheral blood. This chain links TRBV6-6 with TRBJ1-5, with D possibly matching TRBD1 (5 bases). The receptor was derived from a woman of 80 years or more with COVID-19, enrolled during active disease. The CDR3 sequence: CASSWRGGSNQPQHF. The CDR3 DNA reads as TGTGCCAGCAGTTGGCGGGGGGGAAGCAATCAGCCCCAGCATTTT.